The T cell receptor beta chain described here comes from a study of blood T cells in healthy people across ages. V lost 4 bases and J lost 2, with 14 bases in between. CDR1 is PRHDT and CDR2 is FYEKMQ in the germline V gene (reference sequence). The CDR3 sequence is 15 residues long. A J-beta primer mix and a sample-barcoded 5' primer were used in a second PCR of roughly 7 to 12 cycles. TCRdb itself ran the 5' RACE reads through MiXCR, one entry per CDR3 protein. The sample lists more than 600,000 distinct CDR3 sequences, roughly 25% seen once, with under 10% in the top ten. These data were likewise used in another study, on T cells of mothers and their children. That study adds: Within related and unrelated pairs, thymic selection shapes TCR recombination output in a similar way.

Sample: blood. The chain couples TRBV13 to TRBJ2-5, with D hard to call. This TCR was sampled from a boy between 10 and 17 years old in good health. The CDR3 reads CASSSAGTEQETQYF. DNA of the CDR3: TGTGCCAGCAGCTCCGCCGGTACAGAGCAAGAGACCCAGTACTTC.